Reported below is one T cell receptor beta chain. Antigen specificity is unknown. The entry originates in a study of T cell responses to AZD1222 COVID-19 vaccine. Study conclusions and caveats: The span of vaccine-associated CD4 TCRs extended across spike, with dominance at 160-218 and 743-854. White British ancestry dominated among donors, who included more females, and clonal diversity was possibly underestimated. Unmutated regions of variants are reportedly targeted by nearly half of spike-specific TCRs. Compared with day 0, the breadth and depth of the Spike-specific TCR repertoire rose significantly after two doses of AZD1222.

The CDR3 runs to 16 residues. CDR1 SGHVS and CDR2 FNYEAQ come from the germline V gene. Trimming removed 4 bases from V and 6 bases from J, with 22 bases in between. Some clones are missing from TCRdb's copy, which holds only in-frame ones; the method was immunoSEQ multiplex PCR. The sample shows approximately 180,000 clones, approximately 90% of them seen only once. The chain employs TRBV7-6 and TRBJ2-7; D is perhaps TRBD2 (6 bases). The material was peripheral blood, obtained 28 days after the second AZD1222 dose. This receptor was identified in an adult who received the AZD1222 COVID-19 vaccine. The CDR3 DNA is TGTGCCAGCAGCTCCCAGGCGCCGGGACTCTCGGCCGAGCAGTACTTC. This sequence encodes CASSSQAPGLSAEQYF.